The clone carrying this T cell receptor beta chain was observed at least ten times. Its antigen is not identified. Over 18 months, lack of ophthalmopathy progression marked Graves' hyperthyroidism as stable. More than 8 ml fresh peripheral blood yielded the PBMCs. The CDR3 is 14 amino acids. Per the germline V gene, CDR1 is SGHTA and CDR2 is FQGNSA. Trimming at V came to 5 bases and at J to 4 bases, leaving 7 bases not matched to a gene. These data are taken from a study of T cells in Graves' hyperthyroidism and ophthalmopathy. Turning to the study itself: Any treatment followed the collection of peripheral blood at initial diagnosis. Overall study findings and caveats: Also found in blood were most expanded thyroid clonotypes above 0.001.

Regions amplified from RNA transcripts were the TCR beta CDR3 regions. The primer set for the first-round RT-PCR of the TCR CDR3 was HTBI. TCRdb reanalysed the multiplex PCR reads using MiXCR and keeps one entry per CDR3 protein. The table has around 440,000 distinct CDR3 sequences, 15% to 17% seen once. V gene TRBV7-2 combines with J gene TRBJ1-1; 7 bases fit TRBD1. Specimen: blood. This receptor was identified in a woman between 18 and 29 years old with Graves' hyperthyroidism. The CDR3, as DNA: TGTGCCAGCAGCCGTATACAGGGGACCACTGAAGCTTTCTTT. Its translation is CASSRIQGTTEAFF.